Each of the 19 T cell receptor beta chains below was sequenced from the same sample in a study of T cell repertoires in cytomegalovirus infection. One entry per CDR3 protein, called by TCRdb with MiXCR from the reads. This sample carries some 600,000 distinct CDR3 sequences, roughly a quarter of them seen once, and the ten largest clones take 8%. Sequenced material: CD8+ T cells from PBMCs. All receptors come from a human donor in good health (CMV status not recorded). Some clones in this sample may be carry-over from other donors' samples.

The rearrangement uses TRBV7-2 and TRBJ2-1; D remains ambiguous. Germline-derived CDR1 and CDR2 are SGHTA and FQGNSA. The CDR3 contains 13 residues. V lost 3 bases, J lost 7 bases, and 10 bases lay in between. The CDR3 coding sequence is TGTGCCAGCAGCTTTTCACATTTAAATGAGCAGTTCTTC. Translating gives CASSFSHLNEQFF.

The chain has TRBV6-2 or TRBV6-3 and TRBJ1-1, with D possibly being TRBD1 (5 bases). V lost 2 bases, J lost 1 base, and 11 bases lay in between. This CDR3 has 15 amino acids. The germline CDR1 and CDR2 sequences are MNHEY and SVGEGT. CDR3 nucleotides: TGTGCCAGCAGTTACCAAGGGGTGAGGAACACTGAAGCTTTCTTT. This encodes CASSYQGVRNTEAFF.

This clonotype was observed at least ten times. This sequence joins TRBV6-2 or TRBV6-3 and TRBJ2-7; D remains ambiguous. V lost 5 bases and J lost 3, with 14 bases in between. The CDR3 extends over 14 amino acids. From germline, CDR1 is MNHEY and CDR2 SVGEGT. The CDR3 is CASSRRGIRYEQYV. The CDR3 coding sequence is TGTGCCAGCAGTCGTCGAGGAATTCGCTACGAGCAGTACGTC.

The chain has TRBV28 and TRBJ2-3; 9 bases align to TRBD2. The V gene's germline CDR1 is MDHEN and CDR2 SYDVKM. V lost 3 bases and J lost 5; bases outside the gene matches: 12. The CDR3 covers 17 residues. The CDR3 reads CASSLRTLAGTGDTQYF. In nucleotides, the CDR3 is TGTGCCAGCAGTTTGAGGACTCTAGCGGGGACGGGAGATACGCAGTATTTT.

The table lists this clonotype with a few counts. This rearrangement joins TRBV7-9 to TRBJ1-2, with TRBD1 matching 8 bases. CDR3 length: 17 residues. The trim removed 0 bases at V and 5 bases at J, leaving 11 bases unmatched. CDR1 and CDR2 (germline): SEHNR, FQNEAQ (reference sequence). The CDR3 DNA reads as TGTGCCAGCAGCTTAGCGCCTCCCGACAGGGGAGATTATGGCTACACCTTC. Translation gives CASSLAPPDRGDYGYTF.

Worth noting for this clonotype: A junction end diverges from the germline sequence, so it may reflect a read error. This chain joins TRBV12-3 or TRBV12-4 and TRBJ1-1; perhaps TRBD1 as D (5 bases). The CDR3 covers 11 residues. CDR3 residues: CASTPRTTNSF. The CDR3 coding sequence is TGTGCCAGCACCCCAAGGACAACCAATTCTTTT.

There are many counts of this clonotype. The chain combines TRBV7-9 with TRBJ2-3; no definite D call. Trimming stripped 1 base from V and 8 bases from J, with 7 bases between. This CDR3 has 12 amino acids. The V gene's germline CDR1 is SEHNR and CDR2 FQNEAQ (reference sequence). CDR3 coding DNA: TGTGCCAGCAGCTTAGGACAATTTACGCAGTATTTT. Translated: CASSLGQFTQYF. The full variable domain, its missing parts supplied by reference TRBV7-9 and TRBJ2-3, is DTGVSQNPRHKITKRGQNVTFRCDPISEHNRLYWYRQTLGQGPEFLTYFQNEAQLEKSRLLSDRFSAERPKGSFSTLEIQRTEQGDSAMYLCASSLGQFTQYFGPGTRLTVL.

This clonotype showed up just a few times. The chain links TRBV6-6 to TRBJ1-1; 7 nucleotides align to TRBD1. The length of the CDR3 is 13 residues. The V gene end was trimmed by 4 bases and the J gene end by 4 bases; junction bases not matched to a gene: 3. Germline V lookup: CDR1 MNHNY, CDR2 SVGAGI (reference sequence). Here the CDR3 reads CASSLQGFTEAFF. In DNA form, the CDR3 reads TGTGCCAGCAGTTTACAGGGGTTCACTGAAGCTTTCTTT.

The J gene is TRBJ1-1, the V gene TRBV20-1; 9 nucleotides align to TRBD1. The CDR3 has 13 amino acids. V shed 6 bases and J 7 bases; nucleotides not matched to a gene: 9. Per the germline V gene, CDR1 is DFQATT and CDR2 is SNEGSKA (reference sequence). For the CDR3, the DNA is TGCAGTGCCTCCGACAGGGGGTCAATTGAAGCTTTCTTT. As protein: CSASDRGSIEAFF.

This clonotype was picked up a small number of times. This chain uses TRBV7-9 with TRBJ1-1; possible D gene TRBD1, 6 bases. CDR3 length equals 17 residues. CDR1 and CDR2 (germline): SEHNR, FQNEAQ (reference sequence). V lost 4 bases and J lost 1, with 19 bases in between. This CDR3 is CASSSNRVWEENTEAFF. CDR3 nucleotides: TGTGCCAGCAGCTCGAACAGGGTATGGGAGGAGAACACTGAAGCTTTCTTT.

This clonotype was counted between two and nine times. The rearrangement links TRBV7-9 to TRBJ1-1, with 9 nucleotides matching TRBD1. The J segment lost 2 bases and the V segment lost 5 bases, leaving 6 bases of the junction unmatched. This CDR3 is 15 amino acids long. Per the germline V gene, CDR1 is SEHNR and CDR2 is FQNEAQ (reference sequence). The CDR3 DNA is TGTGCCAGCAGCAACTCGGACAGGGGAAACACTGAAGCTTTCTTT. Amino acids: CASSNSDRGNTEAFF.

The V call is TRBV6-2 or TRBV6-3, the J call TRBJ1-1; no clear D. Germline-derived CDR1 and CDR2 are MNHEY and SVGEGT. Between the trimmed V and J ends, which lost 0 bases and 8 bases, there was a span of 7 bases. The CDR3 covers 12 residues. The CDR3: CASSYSTPEAFF. DNA of the CDR3: TGTGCCAGCAGTTACTCGACGCCAGAAGCTTTCTTT.

The chain couples TRBV20-1 to TRBJ2-7; 11 nucleotides agree with TRBD1. There are 9 residues in the CDR3. CDR1 DFQATT and CDR2 SNEGSKA come from the germline V gene (reference sequence). CDR3 region: CSAGDRGTV. The CDR3 bases are TGCAGTGCCGGGGACAGGGGGACCGTC.

The gene calls are TRBV6-6 and TRBJ1-1; tentative D call: TRBD1 (5 bases). Trimming left V 11 bases short and J 1 base short, with 14 bases between. This CDR3 region has 13 residues. Germline V gene lookup returns CDR1 MNHNY and CDR2 SVGAGI (reference sequence). Here the CDR3 DNA reads TGTGCCCGCGGGGGAAGAGCGAACACTGAAGCTTTCTTT. Translating it yields CARGGRANTEAFF.

The chain is built from TRBV7-4 and TRBJ2-7; D not certain. The germline V gene has CDR1 SGHVT and CDR2 SQSDAQ. Trimming shortened V by 5 bases and J by 9 bases, and 11 bases separated the two germline ends. This CDR3 has 11 amino acids. The CDR3 nucleotides read TGTGCCAGCAGCCTAGGGTTCGCGCAGTACTTC. Its translation: CASSLGFAQYF.

The J gene is TRBJ2-2, the V gene TRBV7-9; D gene uncertain. The germline V and J ends were trimmed by 7 bases and 5 bases, with 20 bases remaining between them. Germline V lookup: CDR1 SEHNR, CDR2 FQNEAQ (reference sequence). This CDR3 has 16 amino acids. As DNA, the CDR3 is TGTGCCAGCAAGAGCCGCAGGCAGGCTGAAACCGGGGAGCTGTTTTTT. This codes for CASKSRRQAETGELFF.

The chain is built from TRBV15 and TRBJ2-3; the D gene is possibly TRBD1 (6 bases). V was cut by 2 bases and J by 4 bases, with 19 bases left in between. CDR3 length: 17 amino acids. CDR1 LNHNV and CDR2 YYDKDF come from the germline V gene (reference sequence). CDR3 DNA: TGTGCCACCAGCAGACCATTCGGGACATCCGTCCCAGATACGCAGTATTTT. Its translation: CATSRPFGTSVPDTQYF.

This clonotype turned up a few times. The rearrangement uses TRBV2 and TRBJ2-7; D is undetermined. The length of the CDR3 is 13 residues. The V and J ends lost 1 base and 2 bases respectively, with 6 bases between them. CDR1 SNHLY and CDR2 FYNNEI come from the germline V gene. CDR3 protein: CASSEGRPYEQYV. The DNA for the CDR3 is TGTGCCAGCAGTGAAGGTAGGCCCTACGAGCAGTACGTC.

This clonotype was seen many times. J is TRBJ1-1 and V is TRBV4-3; TRBD1 might be the D (6 bases). V was clipped by 0 bases and J by 1 base, with 12 bases between them. The CDR3 spans 16 residues. Germline assignment: CDR1 LGHNA and CDR2 YSLEER. The CDR3 DNA sequence: TGCGCCAGCAGCCAAGATCCCCTACAGGGGAACACTGAAGCTTTCTTT. Translated: CASSQDPLQGNTEAFF.